The next 13 T cell receptor beta chains were all read from a single sample in a study of T-cell reconstitution after alpha-beta-depleted transplantation in children. As it was prepared, the TCRbeta library received unique molecular identifiers. TCRdb re-called the PCR reads with MiXCR, one entry per CDR3 protein. The sample records about 610,000 distinct CDR3 sequences, about 10% being singletons. The sample here was PBMCs from the stem cell graft donor, taken from the stem cell graft. The receptors derive from a human donor who donated a stem cell graft to a child with acute myeloid leukemia.

This clonotype was observed many times. The V call is TRBV20-1, the J call TRBJ2-7; TRBD2 might be the D (6 bases). Trimming left V 5 bases short and J 4 bases short, with 18 bases between. From germline, CDR1 is DFQATT and CDR2 SNEGSKA (reference sequence). The length of the CDR3 is 14 residues. CDR3 sequence: CSAYPGLALYEQYF. In DNA, the CDR3 is TGCAGTGCTTACCCGGGACTGGCACTTTACGAGCAGTACTTC.

At least ten counts were recorded for this clonotype. The chain joins TRBV5-5 to TRBJ1-1; D is uncertain. From germline, CDR1 is SGHKS and CDR2 YYEKEE (reference sequence). There are 14 residues in the CDR3. Trimming stripped 0 bases from V and 4 bases from J, with 10 bases between. The CDR3 sequence: CASSLAGLLTEAFF. The CDR3 DNA sequence: TGTGCCAGCAGCTTGGCCGGGCTTCTCACTGAAGCTTTCTTT.

In this sample, this clonotype turned up many times. In nucleotides, the CDR3 is TGCGCCAGCAGCAGTTCGCCCAAGGCGGGAGTTGACAATGAGCAGTTCTTC. Residues: CASSSSPKAGVDNEQFF. The V call is TRBV5-1, the J call TRBJ2-1; 7 bases map to TRBD2. Per germline, CDR1 SGHRS and CDR2 YFSETQ. The CDR3 totals 17 residues. After removal of 4 bases from V and 5 bases from J, the junction contained 15 bases not matched to a gene.

This clonotype appeared many times. This chain uses TRBV7-2 with TRBJ2-1, with D maybe TRBD1 (6 bases). The CDR3 is made up of 13 amino acids. V shed 3 bases and J shed 8 bases, with 11 bases lying between them. Germline V lookup: CDR1 SGHTA, CDR2 FQGNSA. The CDR3 DNA sequence: TGTGCCAGCAGCTTCCTTTACAGGGATGAGCAGTTCTTC. Translating it yields CASSFLYRDEQFF.

This clonotype was detected many times. V usage is TRBV20-1 and J usage is TRBJ2-3; D is tentatively TRBD1 or TRBD2 (5 bases each). The CDR3 runs to 15 residues. Germline assignment: CDR1 DFQATT and CDR2 SNEGSKA (reference sequence). V was pared by 1 base and J by 3 bases, with 14 bases between. Here the CDR3 DNA reads TGCAGTGCTAGAGTCCGGGGCTCTCAGACAGATACGCAGTATTTT. Encoded protein: CSARVRGSQTDTQYF.

In its sample, this clonotype was seen a few times. This chain joins TRBV5-1 and TRBJ2-7, with 7 bases matching TRBD1. V was clipped by 6 bases and J by 4 bases; unmatched bases: 13. From germline, CDR1 is SGHRS and CDR2 YFSETQ. The CDR3 loop spans 15 amino acids. The CDR3 reads CASTPRADRVYEQYF. CDR3 nucleotides: TGCGCCAGCACCCCGAGAGCAGACAGGGTGTACGAGCAGTACTTC.

J is TRBJ2-2 and V is TRBV7-2; D gene ambiguous. The CDR3 is 15 residues long. Germline V gives CDR1 SGHTA, CDR2 FQGNSA. V lost 5 bases and J 0 bases, leaving 10 bases between the germline ends. The CDR3 DNA is TGTGCCAGCAGCCGGCGAGGCCCGAACACCGGGGAGCTGTTTTTT. Translated, it gives CASSRRGPNTGELFF. The complete variable domain, with remaining parts taken from reference TRBV7-2 and TRBJ2-2, reads GAGVSQSPSNKVTEKGKDVELRCDPISGHTALYWYRQSLGQGLEFLIYFQGNSAPDKSGLPSDRFSAERTGGSVSTLTIQRTQQEDSAVYLCASSRRGPNTGELFFGEGSRLTVL.

There are a few counts of this clonotype. The chain has TRBV6-5 and TRBJ1-3; TRBD1 matches 8 bases. The V gene end was trimmed by 5 bases and the J gene end by 1 base; junction bases not matched to a gene: 7. The CDR3 runs to 16 residues. Germline V gives CDR1 MNHEY, CDR2 SVGAGI. Here the CDR3 DNA reads TGTGCCAGCAGTAGACGACAGGGGAAATCTGGAAACACCATATATTTT. Its translation is CASSRRQGKSGNTIYF.

The chain is built from TRBV29-1 and TRBJ2-3, with TRBD2 matching 11 bases. Germline lookup yields CDR1 SQVTM and CDR2 ANQGSEA. The CDR3 has 16 residues. The V segment lost 5 bases and the J segment 1 base; nucleotides outside the gene matches: 8. The CDR3 DNA follows: TGCAGCGTTTTTAGCGGGAGGGGACCGGGCACAGATACGCAGTATTTT. This translates into CSVFSGRGPGTDTQYF.

The sample holds one count of this clonotype. The chain combines TRBV6-2 or TRBV6-3 with TRBJ2-1; either TRBD1 or TRBD2 may supply D (5 bases each). Per the germline V gene, CDR1 is MNHEY and CDR2 is SVGEGT. The CDR3 runs to 15 residues. V was shortened by 2 bases and J by 8 bases, with 16 bases between the two germline ends. The CDR3 is CASSYREWGSDEQFF. CDR3 nucleotides: TGTGCCAGCAGTTACAGGGAGTGGGGCTCCGATGAGCAGTTCTTC.

This clonotype has more than one count but fewer than ten. The J gene is TRBJ2-1, the V gene TRBV12-3 or TRBV12-4; perhaps D is TRBD1 or TRBD2 (6 bases each). V shed 3 bases and J shed 3 bases, with 12 bases lying between them. CDR3 length equals 15 residues. In DNA form, the CDR3 reads TGTGCCAGCAGTTTGAGACGGGGGCTCTACAATGAGCAGTTCTTC. Translating gives CASSLRRGLYNEQFF.

The chain couples TRBV4-3 to TRBJ1-3; D remains ambiguous. Germline V lookup: CDR1 LGHNA, CDR2 YSLEER. This CDR3 has 16 amino acids. Trimming removed 1 base from V and 1 base from J, with 11 bases in between. CDR3 amino acids: CASSQASASSGNTIYF. CDR3 in DNA: TGCGCCAGCAGCCAAGCTTCCGCCTCATCTGGAAACACCATATATTTT.

This clonotype has a handful of counts. This chain links TRBV2 with TRBJ2-7; D unclear. Trimming removed 6 bases from V and 6 bases from J, with 18 bases in between. CDR1 SNHLY and CDR2 FYNNEI come from the germline V gene. This CDR3 has 14 amino acids. The chain's CDR3 is CASRLDRLVGEQYF. In DNA form, the CDR3 reads TGTGCCAGCAGATTGGACCGGCTCGTCGGCGAGCAGTACTTC.